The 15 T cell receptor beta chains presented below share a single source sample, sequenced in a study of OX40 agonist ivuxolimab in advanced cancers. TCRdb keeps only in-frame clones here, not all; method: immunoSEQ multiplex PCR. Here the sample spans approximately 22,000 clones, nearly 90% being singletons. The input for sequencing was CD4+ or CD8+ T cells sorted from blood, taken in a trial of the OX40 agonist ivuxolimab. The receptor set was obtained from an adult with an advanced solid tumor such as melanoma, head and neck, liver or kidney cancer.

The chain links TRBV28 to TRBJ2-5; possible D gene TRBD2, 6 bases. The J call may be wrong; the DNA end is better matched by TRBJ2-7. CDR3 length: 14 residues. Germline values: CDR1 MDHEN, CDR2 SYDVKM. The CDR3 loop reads CASSPSFGSYEQYF. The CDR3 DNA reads TGTGCCAGCAGTCCCTCGTTCGGGAGCTACGAGCAGTACTTC.

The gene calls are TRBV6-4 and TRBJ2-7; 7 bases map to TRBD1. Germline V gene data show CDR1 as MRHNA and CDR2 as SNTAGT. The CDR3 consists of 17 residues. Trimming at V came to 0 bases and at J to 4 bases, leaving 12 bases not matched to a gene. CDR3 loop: CASSDSFLSTGIYEQYF. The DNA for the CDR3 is TGTGCCAGCAGTGACTCGTTTTTGTCGACAGGGATTTACGAGCAGTACTTC.

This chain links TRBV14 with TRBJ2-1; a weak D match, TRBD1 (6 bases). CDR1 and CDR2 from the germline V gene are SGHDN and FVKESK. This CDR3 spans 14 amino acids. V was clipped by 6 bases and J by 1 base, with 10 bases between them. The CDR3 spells CASSKTGSYNEQFF. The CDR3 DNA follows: TGTGCCAGCAGTAAGACAGGTTCCTACAATGAGCAGTTCTTC.

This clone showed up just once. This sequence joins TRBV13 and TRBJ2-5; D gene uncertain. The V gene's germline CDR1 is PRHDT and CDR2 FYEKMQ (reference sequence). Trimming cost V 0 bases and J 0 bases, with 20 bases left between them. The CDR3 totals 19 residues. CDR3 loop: CASSLGGPTSPWYQETQYF. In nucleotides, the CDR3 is TGTGCCAGCAGCTTAGGCGGCCCTACTTCCCCCTGGTACCAAGAGACCCAGTACTTC.

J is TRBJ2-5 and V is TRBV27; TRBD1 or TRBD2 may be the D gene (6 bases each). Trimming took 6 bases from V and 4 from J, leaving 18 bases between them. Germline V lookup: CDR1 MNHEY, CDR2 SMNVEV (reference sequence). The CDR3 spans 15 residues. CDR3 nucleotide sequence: TGTGCCAGCAGACCTGGAGGGGGTAATCTAGAGACCCAGTACTTC. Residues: CASRPGGGNLETQYF.

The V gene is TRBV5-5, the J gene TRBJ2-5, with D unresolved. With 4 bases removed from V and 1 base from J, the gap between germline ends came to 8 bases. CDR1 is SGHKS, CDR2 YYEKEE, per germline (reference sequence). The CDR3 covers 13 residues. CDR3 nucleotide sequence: TGTGCCAGCAGCGCACCGCTCCAAGAGACCCAGTACTTC. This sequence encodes CASSAPLQETQYF. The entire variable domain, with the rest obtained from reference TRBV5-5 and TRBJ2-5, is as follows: DAGVTQSPTHLIKTRGQQVTLRCSPISGHKSVSWYQQVLGQGPQFIFQYYEKEERGRGNFPDRFSARQFPNYSSELNVNALLLGDSALYLCASSAPLQETQYFGPGTRLLVL.

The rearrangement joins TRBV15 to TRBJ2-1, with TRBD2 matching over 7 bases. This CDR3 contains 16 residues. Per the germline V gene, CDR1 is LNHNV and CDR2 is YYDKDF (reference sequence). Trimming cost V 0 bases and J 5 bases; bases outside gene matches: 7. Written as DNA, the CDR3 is TGTGCCACCAGCAGAGATTTTCGCGGGACTAACAATGAGCAGTTCTTC. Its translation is CATSRDFRGTNNEQFF.

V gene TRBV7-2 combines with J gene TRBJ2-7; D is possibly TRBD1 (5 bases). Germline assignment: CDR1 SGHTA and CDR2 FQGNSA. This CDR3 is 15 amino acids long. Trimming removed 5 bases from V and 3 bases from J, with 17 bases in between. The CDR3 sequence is CASSPISGSLYEQYF. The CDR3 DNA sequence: TGTGCCAGCAGCCCTATCTCAGGGTCTCTCTACGAGCAGTACTTC. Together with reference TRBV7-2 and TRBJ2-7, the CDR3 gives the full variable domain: GAGVSQSPSNKVTEKGKDVELRCDPISGHTALYWYRQSLGQGLEFLIYFQGNSAPDKSGLPSDRFSAERTGGSVSTLTIQRTQQEDSAVYLCASSPISGSLYEQYFGPGTRLTVT.

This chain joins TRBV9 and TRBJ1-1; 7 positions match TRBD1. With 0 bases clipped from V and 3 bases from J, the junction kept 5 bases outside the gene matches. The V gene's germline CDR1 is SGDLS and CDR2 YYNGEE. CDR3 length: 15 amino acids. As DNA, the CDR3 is TGTGCCAGCAGCGTAGATTTACAGGGGCACACTGAAGCTTTCTTT. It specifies CASSVDLQGHTEAFF.

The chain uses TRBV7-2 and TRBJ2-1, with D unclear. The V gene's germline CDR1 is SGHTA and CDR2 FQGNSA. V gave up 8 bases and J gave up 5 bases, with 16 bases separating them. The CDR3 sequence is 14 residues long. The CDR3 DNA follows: TGTGCCAGCGGGCTTACCCGACAAAACAATGAGCAGTTCTTC. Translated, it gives CASGLTRQNNEQFF.

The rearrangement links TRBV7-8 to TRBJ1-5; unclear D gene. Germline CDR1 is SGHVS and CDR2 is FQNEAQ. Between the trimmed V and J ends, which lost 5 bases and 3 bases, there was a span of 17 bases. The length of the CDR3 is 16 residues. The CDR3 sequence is CASSQSAWRFNQPQHF. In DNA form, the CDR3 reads TGTGCCAGCAGCCAGTCGGCGTGGCGGTTCAATCAGCCCCAGCATTTT.

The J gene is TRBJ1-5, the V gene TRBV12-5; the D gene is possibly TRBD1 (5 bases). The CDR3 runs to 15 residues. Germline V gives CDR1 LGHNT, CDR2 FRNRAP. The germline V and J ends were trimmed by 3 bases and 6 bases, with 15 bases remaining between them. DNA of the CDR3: TGTGCTAGTGGTTTTGGGGTGCAGGGAGGTCAGCCCCAGCATTTT. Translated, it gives CASGFGVQGGQPQHF.

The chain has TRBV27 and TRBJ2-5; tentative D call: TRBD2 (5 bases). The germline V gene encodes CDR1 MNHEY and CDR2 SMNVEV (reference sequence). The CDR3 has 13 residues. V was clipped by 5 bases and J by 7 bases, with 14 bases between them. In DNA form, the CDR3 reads TGTGCCAGCAGTCCCACTAGAGCGAGGACCCAGTACTTC. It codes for CASSPTRARTQYF.

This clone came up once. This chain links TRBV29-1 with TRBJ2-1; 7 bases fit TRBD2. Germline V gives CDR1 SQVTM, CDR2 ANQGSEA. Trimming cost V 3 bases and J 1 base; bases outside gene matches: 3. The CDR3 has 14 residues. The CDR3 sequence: CSVERTSSYNEQFF. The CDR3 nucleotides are TGCAGCGTTGAGCGGACTAGTTCCTACAATGAGCAGTTCTTC.

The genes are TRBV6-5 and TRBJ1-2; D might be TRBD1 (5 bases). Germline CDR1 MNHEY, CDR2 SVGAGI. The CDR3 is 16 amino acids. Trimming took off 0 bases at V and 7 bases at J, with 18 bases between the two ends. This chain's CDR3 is CASSYSEDTGPGGYTF. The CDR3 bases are TGTGCCAGCAGTTACTCGGAGGACACGGGGCCAGGTGGCTACACCTTC.